This entry describes one TCR beta chain. The CDR3 has 14 amino acids. V shed 2 bases and J shed 3 bases, with 10 bases lying between them. Germline V gives CDR1 MNHEY, CDR2 SVGAGI. This sample is part of a study of OX40 agonist ivuxolimab in advanced cancers. The protocol was immunoSEQ multiplex PCR, while the TCRdb copy is restricted to in-frame clones and leaves out a portion. This repertoire shows tens of thousands of clones, about nine tenths found once; its top ten account for 6.9%. This chain uses TRBV6-5 with TRBJ1-1; D gene unclear. The origin of this receptor is an adult with an advanced solid tumor such as melanoma, head and neck, liver or kidney cancer. Sequencing used CD4+ or CD8+ T cells sorted from blood, obtained in a trial of the OX40 agonist ivuxolimab. The DNA of the CDR3 is TGTGCCAGCAGTTACCGCCACAGTTACACTGAAGCTTTCTTT. This encodes CASSYRHSYTEAFF.